The clone carrying this T cell receptor (beta chain) was counted many times. The antigen remains undetermined. The data were obtained in a study of T cells after yellow fever vaccination. Study-wide background: SMART-Seq v4 Ultra Low Input prepared the low-cell-number fractions.

TCRdb independently ran MiXCR on the 5' RACE reads; one entry per CDR3 protein. Of some 300,000 distinct CDR3 sequences in the sample, approximately 10% were seen once. Study findings and constraints: A weaker but faster secondary response was observed, peaking on day 5 versus 15. Of the clonotypes, a small share occurred in both CD4 and CD8 compartments. Abundant clonotypes from the bulk population could have been carried over as contaminants into FACS-sorted repertoires.

The CDR3 loop spans 13 amino acids. V lost 2 bases, J lost 4 bases, and 9 bases lay in between. Germline V gene data show CDR1 as SGHNT and CDR2 as YYREEE (reference sequence). This sequence joins TRBV5-4 and TRBJ1-2; D is possibly TRBD1 (5 bases). The sequence was collected from a man between 18 and 29 years old who received the YFV17D yellow fever vaccine. The source was CD4+ T cells sorted from PBMCs, collected 5 days after the yellow fever booster vaccination. The CDR3, as DNA: TGTGCCAGCAGCTTCGGGGGAGGCTATGGCTACACCTTC. Its translation is CASSFGGGYGYTF.